The rows below give T cell receptor beta chains drawn from one sample of a study of Ad26.COV2.S vaccination and SARS-CoV-2 variants. Here immunoSEQ multiplex PCR was the method, and the copy in TCRdb shows in-frame clones only, minus some. Of fewer than 500,000 clones detected, about nine tenths appear once; the ten largest clones hold approximately 4.3%. The specimen was peripheral blood, collected in a trial of Ad26.COV2.S vaccine versus placebo. The receptor source for this set is a person aged 18 to 65 who received the Ad26.COV2.S COVID-19 vaccine or a placebo. Both conserved end residues are part of each CDR3. D genes are given only for firm matches. Not all rows give a size; the values are once, few, many and, for expanded clones, a class.

CDR3 DNA,CDR3 protein,J gene,clone size,D gene,V gene
TGTGCCAGCAGTCAACGGGTTGGAGGGGCGTATGGCTACACCTTC,CASSQRVGGAYGYTF,TRBJ1-2,-,-,TRBV6-5
TGTGCCAGCAGCGTAGGGGTCCGGGACAATAATTCACCCCTCCACTTT,CASSVGVRDNNSPLHF,TRBJ1-6,-,-,TRBV9
TGTGCCAGCAGGCCGGGGGTGCAGGGGTTGGCATCGTACACTGAAGCTTTCTTT,CASRPGVQGLASYTEAFF,TRBJ1-1,-,-,TRBV5-5
TGCGCCAGCACGGGGACGGTAAACACCGGGGAGCTGTTTTTT,CASTGTVNTGELFF,TRBJ2-2,-,-,TRBV5-1
TGTGCCAGCAGTTCCCCGTCTCAGGAAAAACTGTTTTTT,CASSSPSQEKLFF,TRBJ1-4,-,-,TRBV12-3/TRBV12-4
TGTGCCAGCAGTCGACAGGGACTAGGCACAGATACGCAGTATTTT,CASSRQGLGTDTQYF,TRBJ2-3,-,-,TRBV6-2/TRBV6-3
TGCGCCAGCAGTTCTACACCGGGACTAGCGGACCAAGAGACCCAGTACTTC,CASSSTPGLADQETQYF,TRBJ2-5,-,TRBD2,TRBV23-1
TGTGCCAGCAGTCCCCTGGGGGAGACCCAGTACTTC,CASSPLGETQYF,TRBJ2-5,-,-,TRBV27
TGTGCCAGCAGTAACTCCCAAGAGACCCAGTACTTC,CASSNSQETQYF,TRBJ2-5,-,-,TRBV6-2/TRBV6-3
TGTGCTTCTGGGAAGGGTGCCTCCTACGAGCAGTACTTC,CASGKGASYEQYF,TRBJ2-7,-,-,TRBV27
TGTGCCAGTAAGTCCCTTCGGGGGGCCGCAGAAAAACTGTTTTTT,CASKSLRGAAEKLFF,TRBJ1-4,once,-,TRBV27
TGTGCCAGCAGTTACGTCCGGCAGGGGGACGAGCAGTACTTC,CASSYVRQGDEQYF,TRBJ2-7,-,TRBD1,TRBV6-2/TRBV6-3
TGCGCCAGCAGCCTGGACCGAAACTCTAATTCACCCCTCCACTTT,CASSLDRNSNSPLHF,TRBJ1-6,-,-,TRBV4-1
TGTGCCAGCAGTAGCGTACGGGGGACAGGCGAAAACACTGAAGCTTTCTTT,CASSSVRGTGENTEAFF,TRBJ1-1,-,TRBD1,TRBV28
TGTGCCAGCATCGGACCAACCGGGGAGCTGTTTTTT,CASIGPTGELFF,TRBJ2-2,-,-,TRBV6-5
TGTGCCAGCAGCTTCTCAGATAAAAACACTGAAGCTTTCTTT,CASSFSDKNTEAFF,TRBJ1-1,-,-,TRBV5-5
TGCAGCGTTGGGGGGTACCCGGGTCAAGCCAAAAACATTCAGTACTTC,CSVGGYPGQAKNIQYF,TRBJ2-4,-,-,TRBV29-1
TGTGCCAGCAGCTTGCAGCGGGAGGGAGCCGGGGAGCTGTTTTTT,CASSLQREGAGELFF,TRBJ2-2,-,TRBD2,TRBV5-4
TGCAGCGCCTCTACTAGCGGGAGCTCGAGGGAGCAGTACTTC,CSASTSGSSREQYF,TRBJ2-7,-,TRBD2,TRBV29-1
TGTGCCAGCAGTGAGGCTAGCGGGAGGTACAATGAGCAGTTCTTC,CASSEASGRYNEQFF,TRBJ2-1,once,TRBD2,TRBV2
TGTGCCAGCAGCCCTCCATCGGATAGGAGAGACTCTGGAAACACCATATATTTT,CASSPPSDRRDSGNTIYF,TRBJ1-3,-,-,TRBV3-1/TRBV3-2
TGTGCCAGCAACGACGACAGGAACAATGAGCAGTTCTTC,CASNDDRNNEQFF,TRBJ2-1,once,-,TRBV12-3/TRBV12-4
TGTGCCAGCAGCCCTGGACTAGTCGCCGGGGAGCTGTTTTTT,CASSPGLVAGELFF,TRBJ2-2,-,TRBD2,TRBV7-2
TGTGCCATCAGTGAGGGGACCAACTACGAGCAGTACTTC,CAISEGTNYEQYF,TRBJ2-7,-,-,TRBV10-3
TGTGCCAGCAGTCGACTACGGAGTAATAATTCACCCCTCCACTTT,CASSRLRSNNSPLHF,TRBJ1-6,-,-,TRBV6-2/TRBV6-3
TGTGCCAGCAGTTCTCCGGACAGGGGCTATGGCTACACCTTC,CASSSPDRGYGYTF,TRBJ1-2,-,TRBD1,TRBV28
TGCGCCAGCAGCCAGACAGGGGTATATGGCTACACCTTC,CASSQTGVYGYTF,TRBJ1-2,-,TRBD1,TRBV4-1
TGTGCCATCGCTAGCGGGTTCAACACCGGGGAGCTGTTTTTT,CAIASGFNTGELFF,TRBJ2-2,-,TRBD2,TRBV6-5
TGTGCCAGCAGCCAAACCGGGACAGTTCTGTATGAGCAGTACTTC,CASSQTGTVLYEQYF,TRBJ2-7,-,TRBD1,TRBV11-2
TGTGCCAGCAGCCTAGCCAGGCGCCGCGACAGCAAGCATGGCTACACCTTC,CASSLARRRDSKHGYTF,TRBJ1-2,-,-,TRBV7-3
TGTGCCAGCTCACCAATTCTAGCGGGAGAGAATGAGCAGTTCTTC,CASSPILAGENEQFF,TRBJ2-1,-,TRBD2,TRBV18
TGTGCCAGCAGTTTACACGAGACAGATACGCAGTATTTT,CASSLHETDTQYF,TRBJ2-3,-,-,TRBV28
TGTGCCAGCAGCGGGGGACCATCGAACACCGGGGAGCTGTTTTTT,CASSGGPSNTGELFF,TRBJ2-2,-,-,TRBV9
TGTGCCAGCAGCGTAGTCGGCAGGAAAGATAATTCACCCCTCCACTTT,CASSVVGRKDNSPLHF,TRBJ1-6,-,-,TRBV9
TGTGCCAGCAGCTTAGATGTAAATGAGCAGTTCTTC,CASSLDVNEQFF,TRBJ2-1,-,-,TRBV7-9
TGTGCCAGCAGCCGGACTAGCGGGGCGGATACGCAGTATTTT,CASSRTSGADTQYF,TRBJ2-3,-,TRBD2,TRBV9
TGTGCCAGCAGCGCCTACGCCCAACACAATGAGCAGTTCTTC,CASSAYAQHNEQFF,TRBJ2-1,-,-,TRBV2
TGCGCCTCAGCAATGGGGGCAGGGTTTGAAGCTTTCTTT,CASAMGAGFEAFF,TRBJ1-1,-,-,TRBV5-1
TGTGCCAGCAGTTTATCTTGGAAAAACATTCAGTACTTC,CASSLSWKNIQYF,TRBJ2-4,-,-,TRBV27
TGTGCCAGCAGCTACTCGACAGGGCGGTTATCAGATACGCAGTATTTT,CASSYSTGRLSDTQYF,TRBJ2-3,-,TRBD1,TRBV11-3
TGTGCCACCAGCTGGGAAGGGGATGAGCAGTTCTTC,CATSWEGDEQFF,TRBJ2-1,-,-,TRBV24-1
TGTGCCAGCAACAGGGGGAGAAGCACTGAAGCTTTCTTT,CASNRGRSTEAFF,TRBJ1-1,-,TRBD1,TRBV6-5
TGTGCCAGCAGCTTCAGGGGGCTGCGCACAGATACGCAGTATTTT,CASSFRGLRTDTQYF,TRBJ2-3,-,TRBD1,TRBV9
TGTGCCAGCAGCCGCCTCCAAACAGGGCCTAGCTCCTATAATTCACCCCTCCACTTT,CASSRLQTGPSSYNSPLHF,TRBJ1-6,-,-,TRBV7-9
TGTGCCAGCAGACCTGGACAGGCAGGAGCTAACTATGGCTACACCTTC,CASRPGQAGANYGYTF,TRBJ1-2,-,TRBD1,TRBV28
TGTGCCAGCAGTTTAGCGCGGAGAGCTGAAGCTTTCTTT,CASSLARRAEAFF,TRBJ1-1,-,-,TRBV12-3/TRBV12-4
TGTGCCAGCAGCGTCGAGGGGCTGTCTAATGAAAAACTGTTTTTT,CASSVEGLSNEKLFF,TRBJ1-4,few,-,TRBV9
TGTGCCAGCAGCCAACTGGGGACCTACGAGCAGTACTTC,CASSQLGTYEQYF,TRBJ2-7,-,-,TRBV14
TGCAGTGCTAGTCGACCCCAGGGTAGCTCCATCGGCATAAATGAGCAGTTCTTC,CSASRPQGSSIGINEQFF,TRBJ2-1,-,-,TRBV20-1
TGCAGCGTTGAAAGGCCGAGGACTAGCGGGAGGTGGGGCACAGATACGCAGTATTTT,CSVERPRTSGRWGTDTQYF,TRBJ2-3,-,TRBD2,TRBV29-1
TGTGCCAGCAGTGAACAAGCAACTAATGAAAAACTGTTTTTT,CASSEQATNEKLFF,TRBJ1-4,few,-,TRBV2
TGTGCCAGCAGCTTAGCAGTGGAGGGGGGCTATGGTGGCTACACCTTC,CASSLAVEGGYGGYTF,TRBJ1-2,-,-,TRBV7-2
TGTGCCAGCAGCGTAGGAGGAGGATGGGAGCAGCCCCAGCATTTT,CASSVGGGWEQPQHF,TRBJ1-5,-,-,TRBV9
TGTGCCAGCAGCCAAGAGGGCGGGGTTCGAACCGGGGAGCTGTTTTTT,CASSQEGGVRTGELFF,TRBJ2-2,-,-,TRBV3-1/TRBV3-2
TGTGCCAGCAGTGTAGCGACACTGGGGAGGGGTGCTTACGAGCAGTACTTC,CASSVATLGRGAYEQYF,TRBJ2-7,-,TRBD2,TRBV28